These 32 T cell receptor beta chains share one sample of origin, sequenced in a study of cytomegalovirus exposure and HLA in healthy donors. Primers: 60 Vbeta forward and 13 Jbeta reverse. Measured with immunoSEQ multiplex PCR; TCRdb has only the in-frame clones, and not every one. The profile covers around 140,000 clones, with around 78% appearing a single time and about 2.2% taken by the ten largest. The sequenced material came from PBMCs. Receptor source: a woman between 18 and 29 years old in good health and CMV-seropositive.

The gene calls are TRBV5-4 and TRBJ2-2; the match to TRBD1 covers 10 bases. The germline V gene encodes CDR1 SGHNT and CDR2 YYREEE (reference sequence). The V gene end was trimmed by 9 bases and the J gene end by 7 bases; junction bases not matched to a gene: 6. The CDR3 totals 13 residues. In nucleotides, the CDR3 is TGTGCCACAGACAGGGGGCGTAACGGGGAGCTGTTTTTT. It encodes CATDRGRNGELFF.

This chain joins TRBV5-4 and TRBJ1-3; the D is unclear. CDR3 length: 13 residues. Trimming removed 2 bases at V and 0 bases at J, with 3 bases between. Looked up from germline, CDR1 is SGHNT and CDR2 is YYREEE (reference sequence). In DNA, the CDR3 is TGTGCCAGCAGCTTCGGCTCTGGAAACACCATATATTTT. This gives the protein CASSFGSGNTIYF.

This clone was picked up a small number of times. V usage is TRBV7-9 and J usage is TRBJ1-2; D not certain. The ends were cut back, 5 bases at V and 5 bases at J, with 15 bases in the middle. CDR1 SEHNR and CDR2 FQNEAQ come from the germline V gene (reference sequence). The CDR3 loop spans 14 amino acids. CDR3 in amino acids: CASSIKTGAYGYTF. The CDR3 coding sequence is TGTGCCAGCAGCATTAAAACGGGAGCTTATGGCTACACCTTC.

V and J are TRBV7-6 and TRBJ1-2; 8 positions match TRBD1. The V segment lost 1 base and the J segment 2 bases; nucleotides outside the gene matches: 0. Germline CDR1 reads SGHVS; CDR2 reads FNYEAQ. CDR3 size: 14 residues. This chain's CDR3 is CASSLGTGNYGYTF. The DNA of the CDR3 is TGTGCCAGCAGCTTAGGGACAGGGAACTATGGCTACACCTTC.

The chain employs TRBV5-6 and TRBJ1-1; D is possibly TRBD1 (6 bases). V lost 5 bases, J lost 6 bases, and 17 bases lay in between. Germline lookup yields CDR1 SGHDT and CDR2 YYEEEE. The CDR3 extends over 14 amino acids. The CDR3 is CASSSDRPGSEAFF. In DNA, the CDR3 is TGTGCCAGCAGTTCCGACAGGCCCGGTTCTGAAGCTTTCTTT. The complete variable domain, with remaining parts taken from reference TRBV5-6 and TRBJ1-1, reads DAGVTQSPTHLIKTRGQQVTLRCSPKSGHDTVSWYQQALGQGPQFIFQYYEEEERQRGNFPDRFSGHQFPNYSSELNVNALLLGDSALYLCASSSDRPGSEAFFGQGTRLTVV.

V and J are TRBV6-4 and TRBJ2-3; 9 bases align to TRBD2. Germline CDR1 MRHNA, CDR2 SNTAGT. J lost 2 bases, V lost 2 bases, and 2 bases had no gene match. The CDR3 is 15 residues long. The CDR3 sequence is CASSDEGLATDTQYF. CDR3 DNA: TGTGCCAGCAGTGACGAGGGACTAGCCACAGATACGCAGTATTTT.

The chain couples TRBV19 to TRBJ1-5; the D gene is possibly TRBD1 (5 bases). V was trimmed by 3 bases and J by 6 bases, leaving 6 bases between them. This CDR3 has 12 residues. Germline CDR1 LNHDA, CDR2 SQIVND (reference sequence). CDR3 residues: CASSMGGQPQHF. The CDR3 DNA reads TGTGCCAGTAGTATGGGGGGTCAGCCCCAGCATTTT.

This chain uses TRBV6-1 with TRBJ2-2; perhaps TRBD1 as D (6 bases). Germline CDR1 is MNHNS and CDR2 is SASEGT. The length of the CDR3 is 15 residues. The V gene lost 3 bases and the J gene lost 2 bases, with 10 bases spanning the gap. CDR3 amino acids: CASSERTANTGELFF. The CDR3 region has the DNA TGTGCCAGCAGTGAGAGGACAGCCAACACCGGGGAGCTGTTTTTT.

V gene TRBV28 combines with J gene TRBJ2-3; 9 positions match TRBD1. V dropped 3 bases and J dropped 6; count of bases not matched to a gene: 7. The CDR3 consists of 15 residues. From germline, CDR1 is MDHEN and CDR2 SYDVKM. Here the CDR3 reads CASSLWDRDSDTQYF. The CDR3 DNA sequence: TGTGCCAGCAGTTTGTGGGACAGGGATTCGGATACGCAGTATTTT.

The chain uses TRBV7-8 and TRBJ1-3; no firm D call. The CDR3 covers 13 residues. Germline CDR1 reads SGHVS; CDR2 reads FQNEAQ. Trimming took 5 bases from V and 0 from J, leaving 5 bases between them. The CDR3 region is CASSHTSGNTIYF. In DNA, the CDR3 is TGTGCCAGCAGCCACACCTCTGGAAACACCATATATTTT. Using reference TRBV7-8 and TRBJ1-3 for the parts outside the CDR3, the full variable domain is GAGVSQSPRYKVAKRGQDVALRCDPISGHVSLFWYQQALGQGPEFLTYFQNEAQLDKSGLPSDRFFAERPEGSVSTLKIQRTQQEDSAVYLCASSHTSGNTIYFGEGSWLTVV.

This chain links TRBV11-3 with TRBJ1-1, with 10 bases aligning to TRBD1. Germline values: CDR1 SGHNT, CDR2 YENEEA. There are 14 residues in the CDR3. The V segment lost 4 bases and the J segment 5 bases; nucleotides outside the gene matches: 4. CDR3 DNA sequence: TGTGCCAGCAGCTACCGGGACAGGGGAACTGAAGCTTTCTTT. Protein product: CASSYRDRGTEAFF.

The J gene is TRBJ2-5, the V gene TRBV2, with 8 nucleotides matching TRBD1. The CDR3 is 12 residues long. Germline-derived CDR1 and CDR2 are SNHLY and FYNNEI. After removal of 2 bases from V and 12 bases from J, the junction contained 5 bases not matched to a gene. This CDR3 is CASSERADREYF. CDR3 in DNA: TGTGCCAGCAGTGAACGGGCGGACAGGGAGTACTTC.

The chain uses TRBV18 and TRBJ2-7; 10 positions agree with TRBD1. CDR3 size: 15 residues. Germline V gene lookup returns CDR1 KGHSH and CDR2 LQKENI. The J segment lost 4 bases and the V segment lost 6 bases, leaving 9 bases of the junction unmatched. CDR3 loop: CASSSGQGGGYEQYF. Written as DNA, the CDR3 is TGTGCCAGCTCGTCCGGACAGGGGGGGGGATACGAGCAGTACTTC.

Written as DNA, the CDR3 is TGTGCCAGCAGCCGACTTAGACAGGACAGGGGGCCTGGAAACACCATATATTTT. It is translated as CASSRLRQDRGPGNTIYF. J is TRBJ1-3 and V is TRBV11-2; 11 bases agree with TRBD1. V was clipped by 5 bases and J by 2 bases; unmatched bases: 11. CDR3 length equals 18 residues. Germline V gene lookup returns CDR1 SGHAT and CDR2 FQNNGV.

The CDR3 DNA reads as TGTGCCAGCAGCGTGGACAGGGGGCAAAGGTTCTTC. Translating gives CASSVDRGQRFF. The rearrangement uses TRBV5-6 and TRBJ2-1, with TRBD1 identical over 11 bases. Germline loops: CDR1 SGHDT, CDR2 YYEEEE. The V and J ends lost 4 bases and 15 bases, in that order; junction bases with no gene match: 6. This CDR3 has 12 residues.

The V gene is TRBV7-2, the J gene TRBJ2-1; TRBD2 might be the D (6 bases). V was pared by 0 bases and J by 4 bases, with 10 bases between. CDR3 size: 15 residues. CDR1 is SGHTA and CDR2 is FQGNSA in the germline V gene. The DNA for the CDR3 is TGTGCCAGCAGCTTAGCCCGGGACTTGTACAATGAGCAGTTCTTC. Translating it yields CASSLARDLYNEQFF.

The V and J genes are TRBV5-1 and TRBJ2-7; 12 bases align to TRBD1. CDR1 and CDR2 (germline): SGHRS, YFSETQ. The CDR3 loop spans 15 amino acids. V dropped 0 bases and J dropped 5; count of bases not matched to a gene: 3. CDR3 in amino acids: CASSLEGQGADEQYF. The CDR3 bases are TGCGCCAGCAGCTTGGAGGGACAGGGGGCAGACGAGCAGTACTTC.

The chain employs TRBV19 and TRBJ2-1; 7 bases map to TRBD1. CDR3 length: 14 amino acids. V lost 7 bases to trimming and J lost 8 bases; unmatched junction nucleotides: 11. Germline V gives CDR1 LNHDA, CDR2 SQIVND (reference sequence). In nucleotides, the CDR3 is TGTGCCAGTACTTGGGACAGCCGTTTGGATGAGCAGTTCTTC. It codes for CASTWDSRLDEQFF.

The V gene is TRBV9, the J gene TRBJ1-5, with D perhaps TRBD1 (6 bases). The CDR3 is made up of 14 amino acids. The V and J ends lost 4 bases and 7 bases respectively, with 15 bases between them. Per the germline V gene, CDR1 is SGDLS and CDR2 is YYNGEE. CDR3: CASSPQGGGQPQHF. CDR3 sequence (DNA): TGTGCCAGCAGCCCCCAGGGAGGGGGGCAGCCCCAGCATTTT.

This clone occurred a few times. The chain couples TRBV7-9 to TRBJ1-2, with 7 bases identical to TRBD1. The CDR3 totals 13 residues. Germline V gives CDR1 SEHNR, CDR2 FQNEAQ (reference sequence). V trimming: 3 bases; J trimming: 6 bases; junction bases outside the gene matches: 4. CDR3 nucleotides: TGTGCCAGCAGCTTCTCCGGGACAGATGGCTACACCTTC. It is translated as CASSFSGTDGYTF.

This clone was observed once. The V call is TRBV9, the J call TRBJ1-4; a possible D gene is TRBD1 (5 bases). V was shortened by 3 bases and J by 0 bases, with 9 bases between the two germline ends. Germline V gives CDR1 SGDLS, CDR2 YYNGEE. The length of the CDR3 is 15 residues. The CDR3 sequence is CASSAGGATNEKLFF. The CDR3 coding sequence is TGTGCCAGCAGCGCCGGAGGGGCAACTAATGAAAAACTGTTTTTT.

The gene calls are TRBV18 and TRBJ2-7; TRBD2 might be the D (5 bases). This CDR3 spans 14 amino acids. V lost 2 bases, J lost 6 bases, and 14 bases lay in between. Per germline, CDR1 KGHSH and CDR2 LQKENI. In DNA, the CDR3 is TGTGCCAGCTCACCAGGAGGATCTAAGGCCGAGCAGTACTTC. It encodes CASSPGGSKAEQYF.

At least ten counts were recorded for this clone. The CDR3 loop is CAWSVQGARGPEKLFF. The CDR3 DNA follows: TGTGCCTGGAGCGTTCAGGGGGCGAGGGGGCCAGAAAAACTGTTTTTT. The V gene is TRBV30, the J gene TRBJ1-4, with TRBD1 identical over 8 bases. CDR3 length equals 16 residues. Unmatched junction bases numbered 14, after V lost 3 bases and J lost 8 bases. Germline CDR1 reads GTSNPN; CDR2 reads SVGIG (reference sequence).

The genes are TRBV5-8 and TRBJ1-6; TRBD1 matches 7 bases. The CDR3 sequence is 17 residues long. Germline V gives CDR1 SGHTS, CDR2 YDEGEE. The J segment lost 7 bases and the V segment lost 2 bases, leaving 12 bases of the junction unmatched. The CDR3 reads CASSFSRRTGDNSPLHF. The DNA of the CDR3 is TGTGCCAGCAGCTTCTCTCGACGGACAGGCGACAATTCACCCCTCCACTTT.

The chain employs TRBV10-1 and TRBJ2-7, with 8 positions matching TRBD1. Per germline, CDR1 WNHNN and CDR2 SYGVQD (reference sequence). Unmatched junction bases numbered 6, after V lost 0 bases and J lost 2 bases. This CDR3 comprises 16 residues. The CDR3, as DNA: TGCGCCAGCAGTGAGTCGGTGGGACAGGAGACCTACGAGCAGTACTTC. It translates to CASSESVGQETYEQYF.

This clone was found a few times. The chain is built from TRBV5-1 and TRBJ1-6; TRBD1 aligns across 9 bases. CDR1 SGHRS and CDR2 YFSETQ come from the germline V gene. V gave up 3 bases and J gave up 11 bases; unmatched junction bases: 9. CDR3 length: 15 amino acids. The CDR3 is CASSSDRGKGAPLHF. The CDR3 DNA reads as TGCGCCAGCAGCTCTGACAGGGGGAAAGGGGCACCCCTCCACTTT. The whole variable domain, filled in from reference TRBV5-1 and TRBJ1-6, reads KAGVTQTPRYLIKTRGQQVTLSCSPISGHRSVSWYQQTPGQGLQFLFEYFSETQRNKGNFPGRFSGRQFSNSRSEMNVSTLELGDSALYLCASSSDRGKGAPLHFGNGTRLTVT.

The rearrangement joins TRBV30 to TRBJ2-6, with D unresolved. Germline CDR1 reads GTSNPN; CDR2 reads SVGIG (reference sequence). The CDR3 totals 15 residues. Trimming cost V 0 bases and J 1 base, with 7 bases left between them. As DNA, the CDR3 is TGTGCCTGGAGTGTACTCGAGTCTGGGGCCAACGTCCTGACTTTC. Protein product: CAWSVLESGANVLTF.

This chain connects TRBV6-5 to TRBJ2-4; 9 bases are a match to TRBD1. V shed 6 bases and J 1 base; nucleotides not matched to a gene: 1. Germline V CDR1 and CDR2: MNHEY, SVGAGI. This CDR3 comprises 14 residues. CDR3 DNA: TGTGCCAGCAGGGGACAGGGTGCCAAAAACATTCAGTACTTC. Translation gives CASRGQGAKNIQYF.

In the case of this clone: Other nucleotide sequences from this sample produce the same CDR3. This chain links TRBV20-1 with TRBJ2-7; no clear D gene. Looked up from germline, CDR1 is DFQATT and CDR2 is SNEGSKA (reference sequence). The CDR3 loop spans 11 amino acids. With 5 bases removed from V and 1 base from J, the gap between germline ends came to 6 bases. The CDR3 sequence is CSALDSYEQYF. DNA of the CDR3: TGCAGTGCTCTAGATTCCTACGAGCAGTACTTC.

The CDR3 DNA reads as TGTGCCAGCAGGACAAGGGACAGGGGCTACAATGAGCAGTTCTTC. Protein product: CASRTRDRGYNEQFF. This chain uses TRBV6-6 with TRBJ2-1; TRBD1 agrees at 10 bases. From germline, CDR1 is MNHNY and CDR2 SVGAGI (reference sequence). The CDR3 has 15 residues. The V gene end was trimmed by 6 bases and the J gene end by 3 bases; junction bases not matched to a gene: 5.

This clone was recorded a few times. The rearrangement joins TRBV6-5 to TRBJ1-1; weak D call: TRBD1 (6 bases). The CDR3 consists of 14 residues. V was trimmed by 6 bases and J by 3 bases, leaving 14 bases between them. Germline lookup yields CDR1 MNHEY and CDR2 SVGAGI. The CDR3 coding sequence is TGTGCCAGCAGACCGACAGGTGGGTACACTGAAGCTTTCTTT. Translating gives CASRPTGGYTEAFF.

V is TRBV7-8 and J is TRBJ1-1; 7 bases fit TRBD1. Germline assignment: CDR1 SGHVS and CDR2 FQNEAQ. After removal of 2 bases from V and 0 bases from J, the junction contained 9 bases not matched to a gene. This CDR3 has 17 residues. The CDR3 bases are TGTGCCAGCAGCTTAAGGGGGCCCGGGAAATTGAACACTGAAGCTTTCTTT. Protein product: CASSLRGPGKLNTEAFF.